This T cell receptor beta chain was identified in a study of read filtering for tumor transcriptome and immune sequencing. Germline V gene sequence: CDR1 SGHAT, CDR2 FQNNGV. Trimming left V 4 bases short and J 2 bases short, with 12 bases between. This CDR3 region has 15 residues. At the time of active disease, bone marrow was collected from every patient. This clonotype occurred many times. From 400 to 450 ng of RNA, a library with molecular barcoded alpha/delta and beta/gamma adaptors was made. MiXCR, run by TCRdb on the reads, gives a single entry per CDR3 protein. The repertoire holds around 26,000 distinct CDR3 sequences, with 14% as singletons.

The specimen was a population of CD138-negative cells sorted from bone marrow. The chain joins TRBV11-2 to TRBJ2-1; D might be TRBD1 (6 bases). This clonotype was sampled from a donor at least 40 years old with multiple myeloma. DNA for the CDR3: TGTGCCAGCAGCTCCGTCAGGGGACCCTACAATGAGCAGTTCTTC. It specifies CASSSVRGPYNEQFF. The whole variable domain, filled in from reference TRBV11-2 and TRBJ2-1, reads EAGVAQSPRYKIIEKRQSVAFWCNPISGHATLYWYQQILGQGPKLLIQFQNNGVVDDSQLPKDRFSAERLKGVDSTLKIQPAKLEDSAVYLCASSSVRGPYNEQFFGPGTRLTVL.